This T cell receptor (beta chain) comes out of a study of CD8 T cells in ankylosing spondylitis. This clonotype was seen many times. V was clipped by 3 bases and J by 4 bases; unmatched bases: 6. This CDR3 comprises 15 residues. Germline-derived CDR1 and CDR2 are SNHLY and FYNNEI. One entry per CDR3 protein results from TCRdb running MiXCR on the 5' RACE reads. The sample yields about 130,000 distinct CDR3 sequences, approximately 9.7% seen once. The clonotype originates from a male donor with ankylosing spondylitis or in good health (not recorded which). Specimen: blood, either unsorted or a sorted T cell fraction (not recorded which). The chain employs TRBV2 and TRBJ2-7, with 10 nucleotides matching TRBD2. CDR3 sequence: CASSDSASGSYEQYF. The CDR3 coding sequence is TGTGCCAGCAGTGACTCTGCTAGCGGGAGTTACGAGCAGTACTTC. The full variable domain, in which reference TRBV2 and TRBJ2-7 provide the parts outside the CDR3, is EPEVTQTPSHQVTQMGQEVILRCVPISNHLYFYWYRQILGQKVEFLVSFYNNEISEKSEIFDDQFSVERPDGSNFTLKIRSTKLEDSAMYFCASSDSASGSYEQYFGPGTRLTVT.